Presented here are 8 T cell receptor beta chains from one specimen sequenced in a study of blood T cell repertoires in COVID-19 (dated by TCRdb to 2020 to 2021). Libraries were made using the immunoSEQ multiplex PCR assay. What TCRdb holds here is the immuneACCESS table cut down to in-frame rearrangements. Part of the clones is not present; checked against another copy, under half of the missing clones reflect an unresolved V gene, and the others are unexplained. In all, the sample holds roughly 380,000 clones, and around nine tenths of those were seen once. Of the sample, roughly 1.5% is held by the ten largest clones. The material sequenced was peripheral blood. The receptors were sampled from a woman aged 40-49 years with COVID-19, enrolled during active disease.

J is TRBJ1-6 and V is TRBV27, with 7 bases identical to TRBD1. CDR1 MNHEY and CDR2 SMNVEV come from the germline V gene (reference sequence). This CDR3 is built from 16 residues. The ends lost 1 base at V and 5 bases at J; junction bases unmatched: 5. In DNA, the CDR3 is TGTGCCAGCAGTTTATTGACTGGGACAGATAATTCACCCCTCCACTTT. Its translation: CASSLLTGTDNSPLHF.

The chain couples TRBV19 to TRBJ2-2; no clear D gene. Trimming pared 7 bases from V and 2 bases from J, leaving 14 bases between. Per the germline V gene, CDR1 is LNHDA and CDR2 is SQIVND (reference sequence). The CDR3 extends over 15 amino acids. CDR3 nucleotide sequence: TGTGCCAGTACCATCCTCGGGTCCAACACCGGGGAGCTGTTTTTT. Translation: CASTILGSNTGELFF.

V and J are TRBV19 and TRBJ1-2; TRBD1 matches at 7 bases. This CDR3 has 16 residues. After removal of 7 bases from V and 2 bases from J, the junction contained 13 bases not matched to a gene. Germline CDR1 is LNHDA and CDR2 is SQIVND (reference sequence). The CDR3 bases are TGTGCCAGTAAGCCCACCGGGACAGCGATCAACTATGGCTACACCTTC. This encodes CASKPTGTAINYGYTF.

The V and J genes are TRBV10-3 and TRBJ1-5; possible D gene TRBD1, 6 bases. The CDR3 has 15 residues. The ends were cut back, 6 bases at V and 4 bases at J, with 16 bases in the middle. The germline gives CDR1 ENHRY, CDR2 SYGVKD. CDR3 sequence (DNA): TGTGCCATCAGCCTCGACAGGAGTACTAATCAGCCCCAGCATTTT. It codes for CAISLDRSTNQPQHF.

The V and J genes are TRBV19 and TRBJ1-3; a weak D match, TRBD1 (6 bases). The CDR3 is 16 residues long. With 5 bases removed from V and 2 bases from J, the gap between germline ends came to 16 bases. The germline V gene encodes CDR1 LNHDA and CDR2 SQIVND (reference sequence). CDR3 sequence (DNA): TGTGCCAGTAGTTCGTCAGGGGCTGGAACTGGAAACACCATATATTTT. This translates into CASSSSGAGTGNTIYF.

The gene calls are TRBV28 and TRBJ1-3, with D possibly being TRBD1 (5 bases). This CDR3 has 16 residues. Germline CDR1 and CDR2: MDHEN and SYDVKM. V gave up 5 bases and J gave up 0 bases, with 14 bases separating them. The CDR3 bases are TGTGCCAGCAGTGCCCCCGTCGGGGGCTCTGGAAACACCATATATTTT. This codes for CASSAPVGGSGNTIYF.

The J gene is TRBJ2-1, the V gene TRBV12-5; 11 bases line up with TRBD2. CDR1 and CDR2 (germline): LGHNT, FRNRAP. V shed 0 bases, J shed 0 bases, and the junction held 7 bases outside the gene matches. The CDR3 covers 19 residues. The CDR3 DNA is TGTGCTAGTGGTTTGGTACGGCTAGCGGGGGGCAGCTCCTACAATGAGCAGTTCTTC. It codes for CASGLVRLAGGSSYNEQFF.

The rearrangement uses TRBV6-5 and TRBJ1-2, with 7 bases lining up with TRBD1. Germline trimming cut 5 bases from V and 0 bases from J; bases unmatched to any gene: 6. Germline V lookup: CDR1 MNHEY, CDR2 SVGAGI. This CDR3 region has 15 residues. The DNA for the CDR3 is TGTGCCAGCAGTAACACCGGGACAGCTAACTATGGCTACACCTTC. As protein: CASSNTGTANYGYTF.